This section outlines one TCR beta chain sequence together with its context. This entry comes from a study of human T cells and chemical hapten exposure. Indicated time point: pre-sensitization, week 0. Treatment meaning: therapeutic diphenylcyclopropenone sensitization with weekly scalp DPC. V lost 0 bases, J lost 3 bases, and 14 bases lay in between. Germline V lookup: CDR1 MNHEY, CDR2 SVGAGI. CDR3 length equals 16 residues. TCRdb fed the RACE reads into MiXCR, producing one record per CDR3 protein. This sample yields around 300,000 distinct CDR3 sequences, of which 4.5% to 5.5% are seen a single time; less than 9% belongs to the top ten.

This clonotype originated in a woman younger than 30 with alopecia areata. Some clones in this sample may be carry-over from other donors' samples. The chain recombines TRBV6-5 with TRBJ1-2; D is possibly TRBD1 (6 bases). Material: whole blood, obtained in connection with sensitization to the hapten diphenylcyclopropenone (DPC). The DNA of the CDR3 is TGTGCCAGCAGTTACTCTATGACAGGAATACACTATGGCTACACCTTC. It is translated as CASSYSMTGIHYGYTF.